The 13 T cell receptor beta chains below all came from one sample that was sequenced in a study of beta chain features in type 1 diabetes. cDNA synthesis used the whole RNA isolate, giving expressed TCRB sequences. Method: immunoSEQ multiplex PCR; TCRdb's copy keeps in-frame clones and lacks some. The sample includes approximately 170,000 clones, about 9.8% of them seen just once. Input material: central memory CD4+ T cells from blood. The receptors were gathered from a woman aged 18-29 years in good health.

DNA of the CDR3: TGTGCCAGCAGCTTTGGCAGGGATGGCAATCAGCCCCAGCATTTT. It codes for CASSFGRDGNQPQHF. This chain joins TRBV7-2 and TRBJ1-5, with D tentatively TRBD1 (5 bases). Germline V gene sequence: CDR1 SGHTA, CDR2 FQGNSA. Trimming took 3 bases from V and 2 from J, leaving 11 bases between them. The CDR3 covers 15 residues.

In this sample, this clone turned up a few times. This sequence joins TRBV7-2 and TRBJ2-3, with D uncertain. CDR3 length: 14 amino acids. CDR1 is SGHTA, CDR2 FQGNSA, per germline. V was clipped by 6 bases and J by 1 base, with 11 bases between them. The CDR3 DNA sequence: TGTGCCAGCAGTTGGGCCCAGGGCACAGATACGCAGTATTTT. It yields the protein CASSWAQGTDTQYF.

This clone turned up a few times. The V call is TRBV21-1, the J call TRBJ2-7; TRBD2, the D gene given by the table, was not confirmed from the DNA. TRBV21-1 is marked as a pseudogene. The CDR3 is 19 amino acids. The CDR3 DNA sequence: TGTGCCAGCAGCCTTAAAGGCCCTAGACTAGCGGCCACCTTCTACGAGCAGTACTTC. This translates into CASSLKGPRLAATFYEQYF.

The genes are TRBV2 and TRBJ2-1; TRBD2 agrees at 15 bases. V shed 7 bases and J 7 bases; nucleotides not matched to a gene: 5. The CDR3 contains 15 residues. Germline V CDR1 and CDR2: SNHLY, FYNNEI. The CDR3: CASKAGTSGGNEQFF. The CDR3 coding sequence is TGTGCCAGCAAGGCCGGGACTAGCGGGGGGAATGAGCAGTTCTTC.

This clone has a handful of counts. The chain employs TRBV5-1 and TRBJ2-7, with TRBD1 identical over 9 bases. The germline V gene has CDR1 SGHRS and CDR2 YFSETQ. The CDR3 contains 14 residues. V was pared by 0 bases and J by 5 bases, with 3 bases of the junction left unmatched. This CDR3 is CASSLGTGDDEQYF. As DNA, the CDR3 is TGCGCCAGCAGCTTGGGGACAGGGGACGACGAGCAGTACTTC.

At least ten counts were recorded for this clone. This chain joins TRBV7-2 and TRBJ1-1; D gene ambiguous. CDR3 length: 13 amino acids. The germline V and J ends were trimmed by 4 bases and 0 bases, with 6 bases remaining between them. Germline V gene lookup returns CDR1 SGHTA and CDR2 FQGNSA. The CDR3 loop is CASSWTVNTEAFF. CDR3 DNA: TGTGCCAGCAGCTGGACTGTGAACACTGAAGCTTTCTTT.

As DNA, the CDR3 is TGTGCCAGCAGCCCCAGGGGCGGAAGCTCCTACGAGCAGTACTTC. The encoded protein is CASSPRGGSSYEQYF. The gene calls are TRBV7-2 and TRBJ2-7; D perhaps matches TRBD1 (6 bases). V lost 5 bases and J 0 bases, leaving 14 bases between the germline ends. Germline CDR1 reads SGHTA; CDR2 reads FQGNSA. The CDR3 sequence is 15 residues long. Based on the CDR3 plus reference TRBV7-2 and TRBJ2-7, the full variable domain is GAGVSQSPSNKVTEKGKDVELRCDPISGHTALYWYRQSLGQGLEFLIYFQGNSAPDKSGLPSDRFSAERTGGSVSTLTIQRTQQEDSAVYLCASSPRGGSSYEQYFGPGTRLTVT.

This chain links TRBV19 with TRBJ1-6, with a weak D call TRBD1 (5 bases). The CDR3 extends over 14 amino acids. From germline, CDR1 is LNHDA and CDR2 SQIVND (reference sequence). Trimming left V 6 bases short and J 7 bases short, with 13 bases between. CDR3 loop: CASSPDSWNSPLHF. The DNA of the CDR3 is TGTGCCAGTAGCCCTGACAGTTGGAATTCACCCCTCCACTTT. The whole variable domain, filled in from reference TRBV19 and TRBJ1-6, reads DGGITQSPKYLFRKEGQNVTLSCEQNLNHDAMYWYRQDPGQGLRLIYYSQIVNDFQKGDIAEGYSVSREKKESFPLTVTSAQKNPTAFYLCASSPDSWNSPLHFGNGTRLTVT.

The CDR3 spells CASSLAGQPNTGELFF. The CDR3 DNA sequence: TGTGCCAGCAGCTTGGCGGGACAACCGAACACCGGGGAGCTGTTTTTT. V is TRBV5-6 and J is TRBJ2-2; perhaps TRBD1 as D (6 bases). V was trimmed by 0 bases and J by 0 bases, leaving 9 bases between them. This CDR3 contains 16 residues. Germline CDR1 SGHDT, CDR2 YYEEEE.

This clone was detected a few times. V and J are TRBV5-1 and TRBJ2-3; the D gene is possibly TRBD1 (6 bases). CDR3 size: 15 residues. From germline, CDR1 is SGHRS and CDR2 YFSETQ. V shed 3 bases and J shed 1 base, with 12 bases lying between them. CDR3 coding DNA: TGCGCCAGCAGCTCGCGGACAGATCGCACAGATACGCAGTATTTT. It codes for CASSSRTDRTDTQYF.

This rearrangement joins TRBV30 to TRBJ2-7, with D perhaps TRBD1 (5 bases). The CDR3 runs to 14 residues. Trimming left V 3 bases short and J 2 bases short, with 14 bases between. CDR1 is GTSNPN and CDR2 is SVGIG in the germline V gene (reference sequence). This CDR3 is CAWRTSGPPYEQYF. The CDR3 DNA reads as TGTGCCTGGAGGACTTCAGGGCCCCCCTACGAGCAGTACTTC.

About this clone itself: The same CDR3 can be traced to other DNA sequences in this sample. The chain is built from TRBV7-2 and TRBJ2-3; D ambiguous. The germline V gene encodes CDR1 SGHTA and CDR2 FQGNSA. The CDR3 loop spans 12 amino acids. V lost 4 bases and J lost 0, with 2 bases in between. The CDR3 DNA is TGTGCCAGCAGCTCGAGCACAGATACGCAGTATTTT. This gives the protein CASSSSTDTQYF. The complete variable domain, with remaining parts taken from reference TRBV7-2 and TRBJ2-3, reads GAGVSQSPSNKVTEKGKDVELRCDPISGHTALYWYRQSLGQGLEFLIYFQGNSAPDKSGLPSDRFSAERTGGSVSTLTIQRTQQEDSAVYLCASSSSTDTQYFGPGTRLTVL.

This chain connects TRBV5-6 to TRBJ2-7; 9 bases line up with TRBD2. This CDR3 is 18 amino acids long. Unmatched junction bases numbered 14, after V lost 4 bases and J lost 0 bases. Germline V lookup: CDR1 SGHDT, CDR2 YYEEEE. Written as DNA, the CDR3 is TGTGCCAGCAGCAAGACTAGCGGCATCACTTCCAGCTCCTACGAGCAGTACTTC. This sequence encodes CASSKTSGITSSSYEQYF. Combining the CDR3 with reference TRBV5-6 and TRBJ2-7 gives the whole variable domain DAGVTQSPTHLIKTRGQQVTLRCSPKSGHDTVSWYQQALGQGPQFIFQYYEEEERQRGNFPDRFSGHQFPNYSSELNVNALLLGDSALYLCASSKTSGITSSSYEQYFGPGTRLTVT.